This TCR beta chain stems from a study of blood T cell repertoires in COVID-19. With respect to this clone: The junction differs from germline at one of its ends, possibly a read error.

Per the authors' pipeline: Reference gene primers were amplified, and this amplification served to estimate nucleated cell counts. Sequenced by immunoSEQ multiplex PCR; TCRdb stores in-frame clones only, minus some. The V and J calls and the clone size are those of that table, but D and trimming were determined from the DNA. Of about 340,000 clones in the sample, approximately 86% are singletons; the top ten hold around 7.5%. Germline CDR1 is SNHLY and CDR2 is FYNNEI. The CDR3 totals 15 residues. The clonotype comes from a woman aged 55 to 70 with COVID-19, enrolled during active disease. The sequencing sample was made of peripheral blood. V and J are TRBV2 and TRBJ2-2, with 7 bases matching TRBD1. The CDR3: CASTEGTVNTGELFF. Written as DNA, the CDR3 is TGTGCCAGCACTGAAGGGACAGTGAACACCGGGGAGCTGTTTTTT.